This TCR beta chain originates from a study of T cell responses to AZD1222 COVID-19 vaccine. Study in general: Second doses were pooled across both intervals (about 4 or about 12 weeks). Study-level results: Every sample of the repertoires postdated the peak T cell response. Vaccine-associated CD4 TCRs spanned spike, dominant at 160-218 and 743-854. Most donors were white British and more were female, and clonal diversity was possibly underestimated.

Repertoires were generated with immunoSEQ multiplex PCR, while TCRdb's copy carries only in-frame clones and drops some. The data contain around 150,000 clones, around 94% of them seen just once; the ten biggest clones take up around 1.3%. Germline lookup yields CDR1 MDHEN and CDR2 SYDVKM. This CDR3 spans 17 amino acids. With 2 bases clipped from V and 1 base from J, the junction kept 6 bases outside the gene matches. Remarks on this clone: Its cognate antigen is unknown.

The source was peripheral blood, collected on day 0 of AZD1222 vaccination. The V gene is TRBV28, the J gene TRBJ1-1; TRBD1 aligns across 11 bases. The TCR was taken from an adult in good health. The CDR3 region is CASSLTGTGGANTEAFF. DNA of the CDR3: TGTGCCAGCAGTTTAACGGGGACAGGGGGGGCGAACACTGAAGCTTTCTTT.